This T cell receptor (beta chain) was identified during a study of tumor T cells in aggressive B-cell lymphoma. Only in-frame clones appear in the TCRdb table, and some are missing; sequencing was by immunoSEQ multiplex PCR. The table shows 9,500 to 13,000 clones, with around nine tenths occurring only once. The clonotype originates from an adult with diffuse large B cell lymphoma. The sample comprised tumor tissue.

The CDR3 DNA is TGCGCCAGCAGCCAGGGGATGAACACAGATACGCAGTATTTT. Protein product: CASSQGMNTDTQYF. The gene calls are TRBV5-1 and TRBJ2-3; D possibly corresponds to TRBD1 (6 bases). This CDR3 spans 14 amino acids. Trimming shortened V by 4 bases and J by 2 bases, and 11 bases separated the two germline ends. Germline CDR1 reads SGHRS; CDR2 reads YFSETQ.